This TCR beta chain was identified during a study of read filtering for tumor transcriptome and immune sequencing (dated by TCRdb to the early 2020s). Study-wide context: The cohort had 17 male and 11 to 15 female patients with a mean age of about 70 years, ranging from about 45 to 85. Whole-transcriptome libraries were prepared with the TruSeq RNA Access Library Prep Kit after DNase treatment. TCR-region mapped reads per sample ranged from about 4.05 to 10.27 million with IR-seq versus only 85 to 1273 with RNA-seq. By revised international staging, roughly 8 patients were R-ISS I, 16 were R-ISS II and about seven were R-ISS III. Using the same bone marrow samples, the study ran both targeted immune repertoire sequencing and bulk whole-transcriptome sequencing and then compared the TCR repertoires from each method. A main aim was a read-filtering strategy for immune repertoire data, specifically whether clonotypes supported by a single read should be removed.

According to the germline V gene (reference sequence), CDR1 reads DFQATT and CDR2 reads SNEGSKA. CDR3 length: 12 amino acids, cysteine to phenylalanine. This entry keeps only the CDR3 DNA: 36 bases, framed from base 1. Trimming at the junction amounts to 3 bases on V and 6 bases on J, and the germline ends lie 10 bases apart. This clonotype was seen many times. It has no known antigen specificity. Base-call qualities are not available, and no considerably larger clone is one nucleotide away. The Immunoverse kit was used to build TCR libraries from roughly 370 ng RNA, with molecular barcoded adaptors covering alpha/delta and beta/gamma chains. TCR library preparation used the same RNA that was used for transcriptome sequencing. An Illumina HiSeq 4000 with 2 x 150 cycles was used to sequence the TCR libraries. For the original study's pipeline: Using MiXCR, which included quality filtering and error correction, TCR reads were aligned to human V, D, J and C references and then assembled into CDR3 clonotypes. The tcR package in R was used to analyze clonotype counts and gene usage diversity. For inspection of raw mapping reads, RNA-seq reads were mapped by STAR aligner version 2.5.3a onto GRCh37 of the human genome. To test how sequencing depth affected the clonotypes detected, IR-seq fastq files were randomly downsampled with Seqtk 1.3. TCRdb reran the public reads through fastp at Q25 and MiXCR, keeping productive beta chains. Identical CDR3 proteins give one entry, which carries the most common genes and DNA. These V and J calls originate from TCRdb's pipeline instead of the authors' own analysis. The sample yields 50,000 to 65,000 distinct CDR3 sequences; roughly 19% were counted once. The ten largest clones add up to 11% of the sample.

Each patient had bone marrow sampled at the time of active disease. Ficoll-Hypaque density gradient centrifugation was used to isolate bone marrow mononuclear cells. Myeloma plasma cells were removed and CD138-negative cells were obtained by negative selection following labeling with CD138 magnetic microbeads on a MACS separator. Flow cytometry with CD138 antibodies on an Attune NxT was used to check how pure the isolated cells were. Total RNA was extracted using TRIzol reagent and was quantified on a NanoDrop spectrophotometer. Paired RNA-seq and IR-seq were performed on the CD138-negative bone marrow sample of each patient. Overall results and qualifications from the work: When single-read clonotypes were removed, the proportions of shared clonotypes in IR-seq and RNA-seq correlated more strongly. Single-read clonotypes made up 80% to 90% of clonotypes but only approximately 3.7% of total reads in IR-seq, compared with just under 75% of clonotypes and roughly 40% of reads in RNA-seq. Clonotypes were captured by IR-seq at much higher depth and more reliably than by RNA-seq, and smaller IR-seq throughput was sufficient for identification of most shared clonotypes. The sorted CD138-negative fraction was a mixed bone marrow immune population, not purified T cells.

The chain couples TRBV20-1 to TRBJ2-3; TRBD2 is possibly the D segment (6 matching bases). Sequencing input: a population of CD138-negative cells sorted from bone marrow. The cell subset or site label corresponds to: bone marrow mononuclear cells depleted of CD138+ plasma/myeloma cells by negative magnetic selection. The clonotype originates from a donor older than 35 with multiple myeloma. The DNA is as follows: TGCAGTGCTAGGGTAGCGGAGGATACGCAGTATTTT. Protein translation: CSARVAEDTQYF.